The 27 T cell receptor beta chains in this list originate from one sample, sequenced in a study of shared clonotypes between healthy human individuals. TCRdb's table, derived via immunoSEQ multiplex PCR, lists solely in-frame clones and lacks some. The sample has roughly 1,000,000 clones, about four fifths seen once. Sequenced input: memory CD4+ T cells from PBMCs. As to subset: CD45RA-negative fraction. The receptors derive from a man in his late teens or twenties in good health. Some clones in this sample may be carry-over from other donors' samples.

The CDR3 DNA follows: TGTGCCAGCAGCTTAACTCGGGGGACAGGGGCCACTGAAGCTTTCTTT. This codes for CASSLTRGTGATEAFF. The chain uses TRBV7-9 and TRBJ1-1; the match to TRBD1 covers 10 bases. CDR1 is SEHNR and CDR2 is FQNEAQ in the germline V gene (reference sequence). With 2 bases clipped from V and 4 bases from J, the junction kept 7 bases outside the gene matches. The CDR3 spans 16 residues.

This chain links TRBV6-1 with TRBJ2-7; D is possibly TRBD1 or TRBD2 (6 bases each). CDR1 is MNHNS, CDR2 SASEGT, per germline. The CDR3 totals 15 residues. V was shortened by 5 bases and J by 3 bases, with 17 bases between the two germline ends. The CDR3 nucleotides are TGTGCCAGCAGTACCGCCTCGGGGGCGGGCTACGAGCAGTACTTC. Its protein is CASSTASGAGYEQYF.

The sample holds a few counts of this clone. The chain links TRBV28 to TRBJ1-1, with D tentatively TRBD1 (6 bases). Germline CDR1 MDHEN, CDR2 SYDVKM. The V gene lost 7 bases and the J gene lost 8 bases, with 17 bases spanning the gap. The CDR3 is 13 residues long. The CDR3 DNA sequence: TGTGCCAGCAACCGGGACATCCGATCCGAAGCTTTCTTT. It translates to CASNRDIRSEAFF.

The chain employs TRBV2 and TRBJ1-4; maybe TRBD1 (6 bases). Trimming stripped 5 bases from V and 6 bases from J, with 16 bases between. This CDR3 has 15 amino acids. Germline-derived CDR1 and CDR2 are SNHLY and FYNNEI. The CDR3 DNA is TGTGCCAGCAGTTTACAGGGAGGATTCGATGAAAAACTGTTTTTT. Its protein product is CASSLQGGFDEKLFF.

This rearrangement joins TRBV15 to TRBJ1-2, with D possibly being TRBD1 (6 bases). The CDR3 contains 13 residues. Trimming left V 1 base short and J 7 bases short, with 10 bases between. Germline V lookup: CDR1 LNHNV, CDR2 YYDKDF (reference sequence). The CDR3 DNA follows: TGTGCCACCAGCAGAGTAGGGGGGTTTGGCTACACCTTC. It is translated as CATSRVGGFGYTF.

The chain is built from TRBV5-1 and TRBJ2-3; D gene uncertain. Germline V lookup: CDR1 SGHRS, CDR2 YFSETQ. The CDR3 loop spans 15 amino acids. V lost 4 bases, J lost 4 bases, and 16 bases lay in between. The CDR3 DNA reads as TGCGCCAGCAGCCCTACTGGGGTTGTACCAGATACGCAGTATTTT. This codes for CASSPTGVVPDTQYF. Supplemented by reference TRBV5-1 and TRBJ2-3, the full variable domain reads KAGVTQTPRYLIKTRGQQVTLSCSPISGHRSVSWYQQTPGQGLQFLFEYFSETQRNKGNFPGRFSGRQFSNSRSEMNVSTLELGDSALYLCASSPTGVVPDTQYFGPGTRLTVL.

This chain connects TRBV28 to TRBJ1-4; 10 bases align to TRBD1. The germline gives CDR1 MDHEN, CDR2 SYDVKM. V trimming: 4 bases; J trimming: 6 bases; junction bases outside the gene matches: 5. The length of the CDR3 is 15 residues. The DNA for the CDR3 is TGTGCCAGCAGTTCCACCGGGACAGGGGATGAAAAACTGTTTTTT. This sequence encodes CASSSTGTGDEKLFF.

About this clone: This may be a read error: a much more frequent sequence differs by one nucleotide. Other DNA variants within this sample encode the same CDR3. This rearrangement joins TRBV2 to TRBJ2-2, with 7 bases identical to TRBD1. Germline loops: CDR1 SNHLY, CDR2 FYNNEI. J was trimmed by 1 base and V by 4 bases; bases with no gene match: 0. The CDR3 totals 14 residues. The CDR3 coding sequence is TGTGCCAGCAGTGGGACAGGGAACACCGGGGAGCTGTTTTTT. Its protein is CASSGTGNTGELFF.

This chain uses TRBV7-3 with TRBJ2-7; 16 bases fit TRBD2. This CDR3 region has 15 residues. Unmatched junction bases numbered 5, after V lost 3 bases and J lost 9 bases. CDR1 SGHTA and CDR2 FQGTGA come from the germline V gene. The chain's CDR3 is CASSLSGTSGRGQYF. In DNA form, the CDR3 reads TGTGCCAGCAGCTTGTCCGGGACTAGCGGGAGGGGGCAGTACTTC.

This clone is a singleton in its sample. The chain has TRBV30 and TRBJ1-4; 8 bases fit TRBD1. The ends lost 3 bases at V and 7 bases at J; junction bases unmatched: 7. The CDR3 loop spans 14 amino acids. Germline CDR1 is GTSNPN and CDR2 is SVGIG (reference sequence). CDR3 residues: CAWSSDRVSEKLFF. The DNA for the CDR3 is TGTGCCTGGAGCTCGGACAGGGTGAGTGAAAAACTGTTTTTT.

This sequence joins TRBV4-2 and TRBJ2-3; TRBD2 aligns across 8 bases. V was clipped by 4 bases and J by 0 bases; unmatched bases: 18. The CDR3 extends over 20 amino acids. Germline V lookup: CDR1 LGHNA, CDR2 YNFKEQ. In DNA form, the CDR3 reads TGTGCCAGCAGCCGAAAACCGGGACTAGGTCGGTCCTCTAGCACAGATACGCAGTATTTT. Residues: CASSRKPGLGRSSSTDTQYF.

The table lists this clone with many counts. The CDR3 DNA reads TGTGCCAGCAGTACCCGACAGGGTTGGACTGAAGCTTTCTTT. Protein product: CASSTRQGWTEAFF. The chain is built from TRBV6-1 and TRBJ1-1, with TRBD1 identical over 7 bases. V lost 5 bases to trimming and J lost 5 bases; unmatched junction nucleotides: 8. This CDR3 spans 14 amino acids. Germline V CDR1 and CDR2: MNHNS, SASEGT.

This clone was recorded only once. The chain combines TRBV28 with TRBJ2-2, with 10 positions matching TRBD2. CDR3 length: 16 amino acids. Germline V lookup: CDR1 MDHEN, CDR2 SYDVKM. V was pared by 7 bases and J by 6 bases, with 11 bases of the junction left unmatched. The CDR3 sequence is CASNKAASGSPGELFF. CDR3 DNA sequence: TGTGCCAGCAACAAGGCGGCTAGCGGGAGCCCCGGGGAGCTGTTTTTT.

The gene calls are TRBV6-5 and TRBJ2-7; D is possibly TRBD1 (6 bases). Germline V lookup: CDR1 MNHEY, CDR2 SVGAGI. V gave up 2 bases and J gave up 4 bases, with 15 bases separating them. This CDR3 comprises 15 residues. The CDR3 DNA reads TGTGCCAGCAGTTACGCCCCGGACAGCGTTTACGAGCAGTACTTC. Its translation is CASSYAPDSVYEQYF.

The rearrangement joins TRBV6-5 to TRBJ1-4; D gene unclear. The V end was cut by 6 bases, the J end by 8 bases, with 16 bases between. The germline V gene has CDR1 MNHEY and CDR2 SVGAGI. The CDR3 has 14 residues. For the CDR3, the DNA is TGTGCCAGCAGGACTTTATGGATCCCCGAAAAACTGTTTTTT. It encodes CASRTLWIPEKLFF.

The CDR3 bases are TGTGCCAGCAGTCCCGGGGACAGCCTCCAAGAGACCCAGTACTTC. It is translated as CASSPGDSLQETQYF. The V gene is TRBV7-2, the J gene TRBJ2-5; 7 positions match TRBD1. This CDR3 region has 15 residues. V shed 6 bases, J shed 1 base, and the junction held 8 bases outside the gene matches. Per germline, CDR1 SGHTA and CDR2 FQGNSA. Using reference TRBV7-2 and TRBJ2-5 for the parts outside the CDR3, the full variable domain is GAGVSQSPSNKVTEKGKDVELRCDPISGHTALYWYRQSLGQGLEFLIYFQGNSAPDKSGLPSDRFSAERTGGSVSTLTIQRTQQEDSAVYLCASSPGDSLQETQYFGPGTRLLVL.

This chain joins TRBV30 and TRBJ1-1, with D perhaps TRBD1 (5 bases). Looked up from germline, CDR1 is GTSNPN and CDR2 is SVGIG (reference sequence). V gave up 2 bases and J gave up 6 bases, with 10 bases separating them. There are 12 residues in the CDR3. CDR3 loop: CAWSWGFAEAFF. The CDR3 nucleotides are TGTGCCTGGAGTTGGGGGTTTGCTGAAGCTTTCTTT.

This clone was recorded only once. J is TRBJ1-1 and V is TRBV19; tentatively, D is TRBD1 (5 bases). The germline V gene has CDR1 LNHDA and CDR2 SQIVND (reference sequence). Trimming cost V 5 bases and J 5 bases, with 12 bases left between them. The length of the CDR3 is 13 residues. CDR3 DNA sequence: TGTGCCAGTAGTCAGGGATCATGGACTGAAGCTTTCTTT. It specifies CASSQGSWTEAFF. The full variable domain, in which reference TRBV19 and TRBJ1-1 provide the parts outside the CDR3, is DGGITQSPKYLFRKEGQNVTLSCEQNLNHDAMYWYRQDPGQGLRLIYYSQIVNDFQKGDIAEGYSVSREKKESFPLTVTSAQKNPTAFYLCASSQGSWTEAFFGQGTRLTVV.

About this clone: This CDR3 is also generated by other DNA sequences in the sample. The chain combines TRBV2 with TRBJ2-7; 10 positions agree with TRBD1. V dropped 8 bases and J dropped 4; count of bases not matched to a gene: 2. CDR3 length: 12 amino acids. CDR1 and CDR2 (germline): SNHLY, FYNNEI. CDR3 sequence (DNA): TGTGCCAGCCGGGACAGGGGTTACGAGCAGTACTTC. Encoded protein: CASRDRGYEQYF.

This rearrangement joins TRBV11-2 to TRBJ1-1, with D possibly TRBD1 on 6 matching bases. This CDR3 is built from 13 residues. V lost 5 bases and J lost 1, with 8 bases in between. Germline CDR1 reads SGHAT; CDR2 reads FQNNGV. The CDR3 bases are TGTGCCAGCAGCCGGGACACGAACACTGAAGCTTTCTTT. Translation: CASSRDTNTEAFF.

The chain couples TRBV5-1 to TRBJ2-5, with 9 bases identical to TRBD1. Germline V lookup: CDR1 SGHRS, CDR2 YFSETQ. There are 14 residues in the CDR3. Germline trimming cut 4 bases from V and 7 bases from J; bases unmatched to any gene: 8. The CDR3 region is CASSEGQGGGTQYF. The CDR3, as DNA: TGCGCCAGCAGCGAGGGACAGGGTGGTGGGACCCAGTACTTC.

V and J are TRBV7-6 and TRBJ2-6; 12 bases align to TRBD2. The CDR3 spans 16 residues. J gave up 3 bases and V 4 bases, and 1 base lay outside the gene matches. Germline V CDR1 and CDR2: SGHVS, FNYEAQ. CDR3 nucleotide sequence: TGTGCCAGCAGCTCACTAGCGGGAGGTGGGGCCAACGTCCTGACTTTC. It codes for CASSSLAGGGANVLTF.

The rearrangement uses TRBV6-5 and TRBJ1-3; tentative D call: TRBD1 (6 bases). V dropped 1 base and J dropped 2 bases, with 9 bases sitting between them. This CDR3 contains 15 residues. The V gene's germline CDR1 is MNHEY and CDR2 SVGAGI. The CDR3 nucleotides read TGTGCCAGCAGTTACTACCCAGGGGCTGGAAACACCATATATTTT. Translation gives CASSYYPGAGNTIYF.

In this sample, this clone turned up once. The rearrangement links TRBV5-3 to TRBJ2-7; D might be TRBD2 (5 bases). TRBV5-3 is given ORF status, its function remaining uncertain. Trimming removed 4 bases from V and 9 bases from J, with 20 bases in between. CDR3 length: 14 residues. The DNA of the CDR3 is TGTGCCAGAAGCAGAGCGGTGATTCTCATGAGGCAGTACTTC. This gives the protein CARSRAVILMRQYF.

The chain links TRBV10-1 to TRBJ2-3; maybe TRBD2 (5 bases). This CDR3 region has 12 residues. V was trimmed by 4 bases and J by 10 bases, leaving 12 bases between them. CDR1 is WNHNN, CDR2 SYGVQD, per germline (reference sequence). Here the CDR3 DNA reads TGCGCCAGCAGTGTTGGCGACGGGGCGCAGTATTTT. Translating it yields CASSVGDGAQYF.

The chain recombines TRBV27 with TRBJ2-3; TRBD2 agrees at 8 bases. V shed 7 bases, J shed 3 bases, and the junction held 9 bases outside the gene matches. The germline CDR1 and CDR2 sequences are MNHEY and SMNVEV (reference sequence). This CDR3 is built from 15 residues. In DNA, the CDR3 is TGTGCCAGCACTCCACTAGCGGCTAAGACAGATACGCAGTATTTT. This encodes CASTPLAAKTDTQYF.

For the CDR3, the DNA is TGTGCCAGCAGCTTAGAGGCCGGCGAGCAGTACTTC. It is translated as CASSLEAGEQYF. The V and J genes are TRBV7-9 and TRBJ2-7; D remains unclear. V was pared by 1 base and J by 6 bases, with 7 bases between. The germline V gene has CDR1 SEHNR and CDR2 FQNEAQ (reference sequence). The CDR3 has 12 residues.